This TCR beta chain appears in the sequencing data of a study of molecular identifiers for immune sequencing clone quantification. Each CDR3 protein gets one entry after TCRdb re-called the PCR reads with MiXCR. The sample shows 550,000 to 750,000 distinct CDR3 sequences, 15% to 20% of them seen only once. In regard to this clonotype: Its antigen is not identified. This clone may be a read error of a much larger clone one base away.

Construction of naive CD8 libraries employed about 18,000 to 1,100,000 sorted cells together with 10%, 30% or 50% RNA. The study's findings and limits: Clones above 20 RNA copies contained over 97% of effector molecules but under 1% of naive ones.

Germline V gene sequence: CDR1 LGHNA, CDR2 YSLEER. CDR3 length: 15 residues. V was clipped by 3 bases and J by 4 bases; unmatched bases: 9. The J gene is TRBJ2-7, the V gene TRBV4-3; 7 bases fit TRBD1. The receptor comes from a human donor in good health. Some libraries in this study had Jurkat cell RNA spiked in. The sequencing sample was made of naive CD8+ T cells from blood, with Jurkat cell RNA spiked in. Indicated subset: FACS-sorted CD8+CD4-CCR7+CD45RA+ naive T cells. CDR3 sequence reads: CASSHDRGLFYEQYF. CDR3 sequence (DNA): TGCGCCAGCAGCCATGATAGGGGGCTATTTTACGAGCAGTACTTC.